The 12 T cell receptor beta chains below all came from one sample that was sequenced in a study of T cells after yellow fever vaccination. TCRdb passed the 5' RACE reads through MiXCR, listing each CDR3 protein once. The data hold about 300,000 distinct CDR3 sequences, with 6.5% to 8.5% observed a single time. Sequencing was performed on PBMCs, taken about 49 days after the first yellow fever vaccination. These receptors all come from a young man who received the YFV17D yellow fever vaccine.

J is TRBJ2-1 and V is TRBV25-1, with D perhaps TRBD2 (5 bases). Germline V gives CDR1 MGHDK, CDR2 SYGVNS. The CDR3 is 14 residues long. V was trimmed by 7 bases and J by 1 base, leaving 11 bases between them. CDR3 residues: CASTESGSYNEQFF. The CDR3 DNA is TGTGCCAGCACCGAATCGGGGTCCTACAATGAGCAGTTCTTC.

The chain links TRBV5-1 to TRBJ1-1; D may be TRBD1 (5 bases). Trimming took off 5 bases at V and 6 bases at J, with 14 bases between the two ends. The CDR3 consists of 13 residues. Germline CDR1 and CDR2: SGHRS and YFSETQ. Here the CDR3 reads CASSGHEFSEAFF. CDR3 sequence (DNA): TGCGCCAGCAGTGGACACGAATTTTCTGAAGCTTTCTTT.

The chain combines TRBV6-2 or TRBV6-3 with TRBJ1-1; D possibly corresponds to TRBD1 (6 bases). Deletions cut 6 bases from V and 0 bases from J, with 11 bases between. CDR1 and CDR2 from the germline V gene are MNHEY and SVGEGT. CDR3 length: 14 amino acids. Here the CDR3 DNA reads TGTGCCAGCAGGAGGGACACCCTGAACACTGAAGCTTTCTTT. It specifies CASRRDTLNTEAFF.

The V gene is TRBV5-1, the J gene TRBJ1-1; 8 bases fit TRBD1. Germline V gives CDR1 SGHRS, CDR2 YFSETQ. Trimming took 3 bases from V and 0 from J; bases not matched to a gene: 1. The CDR3 consists of 14 residues. CDR3 loop: CASSWGQVNTEAFF. The CDR3 nucleotides are TGCGCCAGCAGCTGGGGACAGGTGAACACTGAAGCTTTCTTT.

This clonotype was picked up many times. The chain recombines TRBV4-3 with TRBJ2-1; maybe TRBD2 (6 bases). The CDR3 extends over 14 amino acids. The germline CDR1 and CDR2 sequences are LGHNA and YSLEER. The germline V and J ends were trimmed by 1 base and 8 bases, with 12 bases remaining between them. This CDR3 is CASSQGLAKDEQFF. CDR3 in DNA: TGCGCCAGCAGCCAAGGGCTAGCGAAGGATGAGCAGTTCTTC.

The rearrangement uses TRBV5-1 and TRBJ2-7; D might be TRBD1 or TRBD2, each matching 5 bases. Germline V gives CDR1 SGHRS, CDR2 YFSETQ. V lost 3 bases, J lost 3 bases, and 16 bases lay in between. This CDR3 comprises 15 residues. The CDR3 sequence is CASSWGSLVGYEQYF. In DNA form, the CDR3 reads TGCGCCAGCAGCTGGGGGTCTTTAGTCGGCTACGAGCAGTACTTC.

This clonotype was found a few times. The chain employs TRBV9 and TRBJ2-3; 11 nucleotides match TRBD2. The germline gives CDR1 SGDLS, CDR2 YYNGEE. Losses at the gene ends were 4 bases for V and 4 bases for J; bases not matched to a gene: 5. CDR3 size: 15 residues. The CDR3 loop is CASSNSGGAADTQYF. The DNA for the CDR3 is TGTGCCAGCAGCAATAGCGGGGGGGCGGCAGATACGCAGTATTTT.

The CDR3 DNA follows: TGTGCCAGCAGTTATCCGGGACAGGGGGGAGGCGAGCAGTACTTC. The encoded protein is CASSYPGQGGGEQYF. The chain carries TRBV6-5 and TRBJ2-7, with 11 bases lining up with TRBD1. Germline V gene lookup returns CDR1 MNHEY and CDR2 SVGAGI. V lost 3 bases and J lost 6; bases outside the gene matches: 7. The CDR3 length is 15 residues.

A remark on this clonotype: A much bigger clone sits one base away, suggesting this may be a read error. The V gene is TRBV4-1, the J gene TRBJ2-3; a possible D gene is TRBD2 (6 bases). Per germline, CDR1 MGHRA and CDR2 YSYEKL. The V and J ends lost 2 bases and 6 bases respectively, with 15 bases between them. CDR3 size: 15 residues. The CDR3 spells CASSQRWAGGDTQYF. The CDR3 DNA is TGCGCCAGCAGCCAACGGTGGGCTGGAGGGGATACGCAGTATTTT.

This clonotype turned up a few times. J is TRBJ2-3 and V is TRBV24-1; TRBD1 is a possible D gene (6 bases). The CDR3 is 13 amino acids. In germline, CDR1 is KGHDR, CDR2 SFDVKD. V shed 5 bases and J shed 6 bases, with 11 bases lying between them. CDR3 sequence (DNA): TGTGCCACCAGTGGGACAGAAAGGGATACGCAGTATTTT. It translates to CATSGTERDTQYF.

In nucleotides, the CDR3 is TGCGCCAGCCGGAACGCGGACCGCTGGTACGAGCAGTACTTC. Its protein is CASRNADRWYEQYF. The rearrangement links TRBV5-1 to TRBJ2-7; D call uncertain. Trimming removed 7 bases at V and 4 bases at J, with 18 bases between. Germline values: CDR1 SGHRS, CDR2 YFSETQ. CDR3 size: 14 residues.

This clonotype was seen many times. The chain has TRBV5-1 and TRBJ2-5; 11 positions match TRBD1. Germline CDR1 is SGHRS and CDR2 is YFSETQ. CDR3 length equals 15 residues. After removal of 0 bases from V and 5 bases from J, the junction contained 3 bases not matched to a gene. The CDR3 loop is CASSLAGQGAETQYF. DNA for the CDR3: TGCGCCAGCAGCTTGGCCGGACAGGGGGCTGAGACCCAGTACTTC.